These 31 T cell receptor beta chains share one sample of origin, sequenced in a study of blood T cell repertoires in COVID-19. Sequencing used immunoSEQ multiplex PCR; TCRdb keeps in-frame clones, though not all of them. Of 84,000 or so clones listed, less than 85% were seen once; the top ten hold roughly 21%. The sequenced sample was peripheral blood. These receptors were obtained from a woman older than 75 with acute or convalescent COVID-19.

This chain joins TRBV29-1 and TRBJ1-2; no definite D call. Germline lookup yields CDR1 SQVTM and CDR2 ANQGSEA. The CDR3 contains 13 residues. With 4 bases removed from V and 4 bases from J, the gap between germline ends came to 13 bases. CDR3 nucleotide sequence: TGCAGCGTTGCCCAGTCCCTTATCTATGGCTACACCTTC. This codes for CSVAQSLIYGYTF.

The chain combines TRBV9 with TRBJ2-5, with D perhaps TRBD2 (7 bases). The V and J ends lost 4 bases and 2 bases respectively, with 12 bases between them. Germline V lookup: CDR1 SGDLS, CDR2 YYNGEE. The CDR3 is made up of 14 amino acids. The CDR3 DNA sequence: TGTGCCAGCAGCTGGGGGGGCGAACAAGAGACCCAGTACTTC. Encoded protein: CASSWGGEQETQYF.

This clone was observed a handful of times. The chain joins TRBV7-8 to TRBJ2-1, with 9 bases that match TRBD2. This CDR3 contains 20 residues. The V segment lost 1 base and the J segment 1 base; nucleotides outside the gene matches: 14. The germline V gene encodes CDR1 SGHVS and CDR2 FQNEAQ. The CDR3 is CASSLDSRRRAGGSYNEQFF. CDR3 sequence (DNA): TGTGCCAGCAGCTTAGACAGTCGTCGACGAGCGGGAGGATCCTACAATGAGCAGTTCTTC.

V is TRBV7-3 and J is TRBJ2-2; no definite D call. Germline values: CDR1 SGHTA, CDR2 FQGTGA. With 4 bases removed from V and 8 bases from J, the gap between germline ends came to 11 bases. The length of the CDR3 is 13 residues. CDR3 protein: CASSSVGPGELFF. CDR3 in DNA: TGTGCCAGCAGCTCCGTTGGGCCGGGGGAGCTGTTTTTT.

This clone was counted only a few times. The CDR3 nucleotides are TGTGCCAGCAGTTTCGTCGAGGGTTCCTACAATGAGCAGTTCTTC. This translates into CASSFVEGSYNEQFF. The J gene is TRBJ2-1, the V gene TRBV6-5; D possibly corresponds to TRBD2 (5 bases). The length of the CDR3 is 15 residues. CDR1 and CDR2 from the germline V gene are MNHEY and SVGAGI. The V and J ends lost 4 bases and 1 base respectively, with 11 bases between them.

The chain uses TRBV7-2 and TRBJ2-4; 7 bases are a match to TRBD2. This CDR3 spans 17 amino acids. The germline gives CDR1 SGHTA, CDR2 FQGNSA. With V trimmed by 1 base and J by 0 bases, 6 bases remained unmatched. The CDR3 loop is CASSLGRAGLAKNIQYF. CDR3 nucleotides: TGTGCCAGCAGCTTAGGAAGAGCGGGACTAGCCAAAAACATTCAGTACTTC.

This rearrangement joins TRBV19 to TRBJ1-1; a weak D match, TRBD1 (5 bases). The V gene's germline CDR1 is LNHDA and CDR2 SQIVND (reference sequence). The CDR3 contains 13 residues. Trimming removed 11 bases from V and 6 bases from J, with 19 bases in between. CDR3 coding DNA: TGTGCCTCGTATCCCTGGTCGGGGGCTGAAGCTTTCTTT. As protein: CASYPWSGAEAFF.

The chain is built from TRBV5-4 and TRBJ2-1; the match to TRBD2 covers 7 bases. V was pared by 0 bases and J by 7 bases, with 4 bases of the junction left unmatched. CDR3 length equals 14 residues. From germline, CDR1 is SGHNT and CDR2 YYREEE (reference sequence). In nucleotides, the CDR3 is TGTGCCAGCAGCTTGGGCGGGAGTGCTAATGAGCAGTTCTTC. Its protein product is CASSLGGSANEQFF.

This chain joins TRBV24-1 and TRBJ1-1; tentatively, D is TRBD1 (6 bases). CDR1 is KGHDR, CDR2 SFDVKD, per germline. This CDR3 spans 17 amino acids. The V gene lost 2 bases and the J gene lost 0 bases, with 15 bases spanning the gap. The CDR3 loop reads CATSDSTGSCMNTEAFF. CDR3 DNA sequence: TGTGCCACCAGTGATTCGACAGGCTCCTGCATGAACACTGAAGCTTTCTTT.

The chain links TRBV5-8 to TRBJ1-6; 7 bases match TRBD1. With 4 bases clipped from V and 15 bases from J, the junction kept 7 bases outside the gene matches. The CDR3 totals 12 residues. Germline V gene lookup returns CDR1 SGHTS and CDR2 YDEGEE. Written as DNA, the CDR3 is TGTGCCAGCAGCCTTGGGACAGCCGGCCTCCACTTT. Protein: CASSLGTAGLHF.

The V gene is TRBV11-2, the J gene TRBJ2-3, with 8 bases aligning to TRBD2. Trimming at V came to 2 bases and at J to 0 bases, leaving 4 bases not matched to a gene. The germline CDR1 and CDR2 sequences are SGHAT and FQNNGV. The CDR3 extends over 16 amino acids. CDR3 coding DNA: TGTGCCAGCAGCTTAAATAGCGGGGTTAGCACAGATACGCAGTATTTT. Translating it yields CASSLNSGVSTDTQYF.

This sequence joins TRBV12-3 or TRBV12-4 and TRBJ2-7; 8 bases match TRBD2. The trim removed 8 bases at V and 2 bases at J, leaving 5 bases unmatched. This CDR3 spans 13 amino acids. CDR3 bases: TGTGCCAGCGGCAGCGGGAGCCCCTACGAGCAGTACTTC. Its translation is CASGSGSPYEQYF.

The CDR3 region has the DNA TGTGCCTGGAGTCTCCAGGGGGATACGCAGTATTTT. Translating gives CAWSLQGDTQYF. The V gene is TRBV30, the J gene TRBJ2-3, with D possibly being TRBD1 (6 bases). CDR3 length equals 12 residues. V lost 2 bases, J lost 6 bases, and 9 bases lay in between. Germline-derived CDR1 and CDR2 are GTSNPN and SVGIG (reference sequence).

The J gene is TRBJ2-7, the V gene TRBV7-8; D possibly corresponds to TRBD1 (5 bases). Germline V gene lookup returns CDR1 SGHVS and CDR2 FQNEAQ. This CDR3 region has 16 residues. V lost 7 bases, J lost 2 bases, and 21 bases lay in between. The CDR3: CASTPQSGRGAYEQYF. The CDR3 DNA reads as TGTGCCAGCACCCCTCAGTCAGGGCGCGGCGCCTACGAGCAGTACTTC.

This chain uses TRBV2 with TRBJ1-1; TRBD1 might be the D (5 bases). Trimming stripped 2 bases from V and 1 base from J, with 8 bases between. The CDR3 consists of 14 residues. CDR1 is SNHLY and CDR2 is FYNNEI in the germline V gene. The DNA for the CDR3 is TGTGCCAGCAGTGAACTAGGGGAGAACACTGAAGCTTTCTTT. Its protein is CASSELGENTEAFF.

This clone was seen a handful of times. The chain combines TRBV6-5 with TRBJ1-1; maybe TRBD1 (5 bases). V shed 2 bases and J shed 1 base, with 5 bases lying between them. This CDR3 is 13 amino acids long. Germline V CDR1 and CDR2: MNHEY, SVGAGI. CDR3 amino acids: CASSYTGNTEAFF. Here the CDR3 DNA reads TGTGCCAGCAGTTACACAGGGAACACTGAAGCTTTCTTT.

The rearrangement uses TRBV5-1 and TRBJ2-7; D gene uncertain. Germline-derived CDR1 and CDR2 are SGHRS and YFSETQ. Trimming removed 0 bases from V and 4 bases from J, with 8 bases in between. The CDR3 runs 13 residues. The CDR3 loop reads CASSLDVGYEQYF. CDR3 sequence (DNA): TGCGCCAGCAGCTTGGATGTCGGGTACGAGCAGTACTTC.

The chain recombines TRBV10-3 with TRBJ1-1, with unresolved D. The CDR3 extends over 13 amino acids. The ends were cut back, 3 bases at V and 0 bases at J, with 5 bases in the middle. Germline V gene lookup returns CDR1 ENHRY and CDR2 SYGVKD. CDR3 in amino acids: CAISESVNTEAFF. The DNA of the CDR3 is TGTGCCATCAGTGAATCTGTGAACACTGAAGCTTTCTTT.

The rearrangement links TRBV2 to TRBJ1-5, with 11 bases matching TRBD1. The CDR3 loop spans 16 amino acids. The germline V gene has CDR1 SNHLY and CDR2 FYNNEI. Trimming cost V 6 bases and J 6 bases; bases outside gene matches: 10. DNA of the CDR3: TGTGCCAGCAGCGGCCCGGGACAGGGGGACGTTCAGCCCCAGCATTTT. Translating gives CASSGPGQGDVQPQHF.

The CDR3 here is CASWDRGPLAGNTIYF. In DNA, the CDR3 is TGTGCCAGTTGGGACAGGGGCCCCCTGGCTGGAAACACCATATATTTT. V and J are TRBV6-4 and TRBJ1-3, with TRBD1 matching over 10 bases. Germline loops: CDR1 MRHNA, CDR2 SNTAGT. This CDR3 comprises 16 residues. After removal of 9 bases from V and 2 bases from J, the junction contained 10 bases not matched to a gene.

The gene calls are TRBV9 and TRBJ2-1, with TRBD2 matching 9 bases. V dropped 0 bases and J dropped 7; count of bases not matched to a gene: 5. From germline, CDR1 is SGDLS and CDR2 YYNGEE. The CDR3 spans 15 residues. The CDR3 sequence: CASSVETSGLNEQFF. DNA of the CDR3: TGTGCCAGCAGCGTAGAAACTAGCGGGTTGAATGAGCAGTTCTTC.

The chain carries TRBV5-1 and TRBJ2-5; TRBD2 matches at 11 bases. The CDR3 length is 15 residues. Trimming removed 1 base from V and 5 bases from J; junction bases left unmatched: 4. The V gene's germline CDR1 is SGHRS and CDR2 YFSETQ. The CDR3 DNA reads as TGCGCCAGCAGCTTGTTTACTAGCGGGAGCGAGACCCAGTACTTC. Protein sequence: CASSLFTSGSETQYF.

The CDR3 spells CASSPTDRGKRGNSNQPQHF. CDR3 bases: TGTGCCAGCTCACCAACGGACAGAGGTAAACGGGGAAATAGCAATCAGCCCCAGCATTTT. The chain is built from TRBV18 and TRBJ1-5; possibly TRBD1 for D (6 bases). Germline loops: CDR1 KGHSH, CDR2 LQKENI. The CDR3 runs 20 residues. The V end lost 2 bases, the J end lost 0 bases, and 23 bases lay between the germline ends.

The chain recombines TRBV5-5 with TRBJ2-2; TRBD2 agrees at 10 bases. Trimming at V came to 7 bases and at J to 6 bases, leaving 6 bases not matched to a gene. CDR1 and CDR2 from the germline V gene are SGHKS and YYEKEE (reference sequence). The length of the CDR3 is 14 residues. The CDR3 reads CASLWGTSAGELFF. The CDR3 nucleotides are TGTGCCAGCCTTTGGGGGACTAGCGCCGGGGAGCTGTTTTTT. Filled out from reference TRBV5-5 and TRBJ2-2, the complete variable domain reads DAGVTQSPTHLIKTRGQQVTLRCSPISGHKSVSWYQQVLGQGPQFIFQYYEKEERGRGNFPDRFSARQFPNYSSELNVNALLLGDSALYLCASLWGTSAGELFFGEGSRLTVL.

V and J are TRBV24-1 and TRBJ2-1; the match to TRBD2 covers 9 bases. The germline V gene encodes CDR1 KGHDR and CDR2 SFDVKD. J was trimmed by 4 bases and V by 6 bases; bases with no gene match: 0. The CDR3 has 13 amino acids. The CDR3 nucleotides are TGTGCCACCAGTAGCGGGAGGTACAATGAGCAGTTCTTC. It yields the protein CATSSGRYNEQFF.

The chain joins TRBV9 to TRBJ2-1, with 8 bases that match TRBD2. Losses at the gene ends were 1 base for V and 6 bases for J; bases not matched to a gene: 6. This CDR3 is built from 15 residues. The V gene's germline CDR1 is SGDLS and CDR2 YYNGEE. The CDR3 protein is CASSVSGSRRNEQFF. In DNA form, the CDR3 reads TGTGCCAGCAGCGTAAGCGGGAGCCGACGCAATGAGCAGTTCTTC.

V usage is TRBV21-1 and J usage is TRBJ2-7; the table gives TRBD1 as D, unverified against the DNA. TRBV21-1 is labeled a pseudogene. The CDR3 has 16 amino acids. The DNA of the CDR3 is TGTGCCAGCAGCAAAGAGGGACAAAAAAAGAGCTACGAGCAGTACTTC. It specifies CASSKEGQKKSYEQYF.

This chain joins TRBV19 and TRBJ1-5; D unclear. The CDR3 length is 14 residues. Germline-derived CDR1 and CDR2 are LNHDA and SQIVND (reference sequence). The V and J ends lost 7 bases and 2 bases respectively, with 12 bases between them. The CDR3 DNA is TGTGCCAGTAATCAATGGCGGGGCAATCAGCCCCAGCATTTT. Protein sequence: CASNQWRGNQPQHF.

The chain joins TRBV19 to TRBJ1-5, with D possibly TRBD1 on 6 matching bases. The CDR3 totals 17 residues. Germline V gene lookup returns CDR1 LNHDA and CDR2 SQIVND (reference sequence). Trimming pared 4 bases from V and 1 base from J, leaving 17 bases between. CDR3 DNA sequence: TGTGCCAGTAGTAAACAACAAGGGGGAAGAAGCAATCAGCCCCAGCATTTT. Its translation is CASSKQQGGRSNQPQHF.

The chain is built from TRBV21-1 and TRBJ2-7; the table assigns TRBD2, which was not confirmed against the DNA. TRBV21-1 is designated a pseudogene. The CDR3 extends over 18 amino acids. The chain's CDR3 is CASSKFGTSGLSRYEQYF. CDR3 in DNA: TGTGCCAGCAGCAAATTCGGGACTAGCGGGCTAAGCCGTTACGAGCAGTACTTC.

This sequence joins TRBV6-2 or TRBV6-3 and TRBJ2-7; TRBD1 matches 7 bases. The junction had 6 bases not matched to a gene; V was cut back by 0 bases and J by 4 bases. In germline, CDR1 is MNHEY, CDR2 SVGEGT. The CDR3 length is 15 residues. This CDR3 reads CASSYSVWDRYEQYF. The CDR3 DNA follows: TGTGCCAGCAGTTACTCGGTTTGGGACAGATACGAGCAGTACTTC.